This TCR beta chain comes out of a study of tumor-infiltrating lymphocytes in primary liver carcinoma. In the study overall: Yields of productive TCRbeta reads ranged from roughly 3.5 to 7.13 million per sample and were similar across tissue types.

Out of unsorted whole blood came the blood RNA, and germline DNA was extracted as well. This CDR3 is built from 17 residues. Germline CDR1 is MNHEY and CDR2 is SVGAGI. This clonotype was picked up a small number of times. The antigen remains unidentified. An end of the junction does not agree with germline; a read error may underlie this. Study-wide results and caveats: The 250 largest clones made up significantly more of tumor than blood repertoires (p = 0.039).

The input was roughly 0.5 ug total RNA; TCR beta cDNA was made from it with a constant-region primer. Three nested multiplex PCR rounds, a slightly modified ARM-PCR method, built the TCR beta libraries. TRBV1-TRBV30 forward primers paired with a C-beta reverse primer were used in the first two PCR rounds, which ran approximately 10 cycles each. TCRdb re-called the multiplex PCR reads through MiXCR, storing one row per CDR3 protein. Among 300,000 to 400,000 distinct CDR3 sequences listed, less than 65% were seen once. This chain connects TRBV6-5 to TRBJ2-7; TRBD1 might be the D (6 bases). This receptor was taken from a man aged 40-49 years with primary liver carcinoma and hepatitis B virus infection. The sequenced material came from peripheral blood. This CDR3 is CASSYSGAGASSYEEYF. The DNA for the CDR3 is TGTGCCAGCAGTTACTCGGGGGCAGGGGCGAGCTCCTACGAGGAGTACTTC.